Below, 24 T cell receptor beta chains from the same sample are listed, as sequenced in a study of blood T cell repertoires in COVID-19. The table came from immunoSEQ multiplex PCR; TCRdb's copy has only in-frame clones and leaves some out. The sample contains about 260,000 clones, about 88% of which appear only once. The sample was peripheral blood. The receptor set was obtained from a man aged 55 to 70 who had recovered from COVID-19.

The chain employs TRBV7-2 and TRBJ1-3, with TRBD1 identical over 8 bases. This CDR3 is built from 12 residues. From germline, CDR1 is SGHTA and CDR2 FQGNSA. J gave up 14 bases and V 6 bases, and 9 bases lay outside the gene matches. CDR3 bases: TGTGCCAGCAGTTTCCGGGACAGGCCCCTATATTTT. Its translation: CASSFRDRPLYF.

The chain employs TRBV18 and TRBJ2-3; D is unclear. The germline V and J ends were trimmed by 3 bases and 6 bases, with 10 bases remaining between them. CDR3 length: 13 residues. Looked up from germline, CDR1 is KGHSH and CDR2 is LQKENI. The CDR3 spells CASSPHPGDTQYF. CDR3 DNA sequence: TGTGCCAGCTCACCCCACCCCGGGGATACGCAGTATTTT.

This clone appeared once. The chain carries TRBV30 and TRBJ2-3; 7 nucleotides line up with TRBD1. CDR1 is GTSNPN and CDR2 is SVGIG in the germline V gene (reference sequence). V dropped 4 bases and J dropped 14; count of bases not matched to a gene: 15. This CDR3 has 13 residues. The CDR3 nucleotides are TGTGCCTGGACAGGGACAGCCTCTCTGTGGGCGTATTTT. Translating gives CAWTGTASLWAYF.

There are a few counts of this clone. The V and J genes are TRBV5-1 and TRBJ1-6; 7 positions agree with TRBD1. J lost 6 bases, V lost 6 bases, and 6 bases had no gene match. CDR3 length equals 14 residues. Germline V lookup: CDR1 SGHRS, CDR2 YFSETQ. The CDR3 loop is CASNPGTANSPLHF. The CDR3 coding sequence is TGCGCCAGCAACCCCGGGACAGCTAATTCACCCCTCCACTTT.

The J gene is TRBJ1-2, the V gene TRBV3-1 (or the pseudogene TRBV3-2); possible D gene TRBD1, 5 bases. The germline V gene encodes CDR1 LGHDT and CDR2 YNNKEL (reference sequence). The CDR3 sequence is 15 residues long. Trimming removed 2 bases at V and 4 bases at J, with 14 bases between. The CDR3 coding sequence is TGTGCCAGCAGCCAACCGAGGACAAATCTCTATGGCTACACCTTC. Translation: CASSQPRTNLYGYTF.

The J gene is TRBJ1-5, the V gene TRBV7-9; TRBD1 might be the D (6 bases). Trimming pared 6 bases from V and 1 base from J, leaving 22 bases between. CDR1 is SEHNR, CDR2 FQNEAQ, per germline (reference sequence). CDR3 length: 18 amino acids. CDR3 protein: CASSHSQGSGPSNQPQHF. The CDR3 region has the DNA TGTGCCAGCAGTCACTCGCAGGGGAGTGGGCCAAGCAATCAGCCCCAGCATTTT. Full variable domain (rest looked up from reference TRBV7-9 and TRBJ1-5): DTGVSQNPRHKITKRGQNVTFRCDPISEHNRLYWYRQTLGQGPEFLTYFQNEAQLEKSRLLSDRFSAERPKGSFSTLEIQRTEQGDSAMYLCASSHSQGSGPSNQPQHFGDGTRLSIL.

This chain links TRBV19 with TRBJ1-1, with no clear D. Trimming removed 7 bases at V and 11 bases at J, with 11 bases between. The CDR3 spans 10 residues. Germline V gene sequence: CDR1 LNHDA, CDR2 SQIVND (reference sequence). The CDR3 sequence: CASMQKRAFF. DNA for the CDR3: TGTGCCAGTATGCAAAAGCGGGCTTTCTTT.

This chain links TRBV11-2 with TRBJ2-7; 8 bases are shared with TRBD1. The CDR3 length is 12 residues. CDR1 is SGHAT and CDR2 is FQNNGV in the germline V gene. Trimming at V came to 8 bases and at J to 6 bases, leaving 6 bases not matched to a gene. CDR3 coding DNA: TGTGCCAGCGCGGGACAGGAGATCGAGCAGTACTTC. This codes for CASAGQEIEQYF.

This clone appeared a few times. The chain combines TRBV5-3 with TRBJ1-4, with TRBD1 identical over 10 bases. TRBV5-3 has ORF status, its function being uncertain. Trimming cost V 0 bases and J 1 base; bases outside gene matches: 15. The CDR3 is made up of 21 amino acids. The CDR3 region has the DNA TGTGCCAGAAGCTTGGATCCCCCCGGGGGACAGGGGAAGGGAACTAATGAAAAACTGTTTTTT. Protein product: CARSLDPPGGQGKGTNEKLFF.

This clone was seen a single time. The chain joins TRBV2 to TRBJ2-7; D not resolved. Between the trimmed V and J ends, which lost 5 bases and 9 bases, there was a span of 11 bases. The CDR3 sequence is 11 residues long. Looked up from germline, CDR1 is SNHLY and CDR2 is FYNNEI. The CDR3 reads CASSLTVRQYF. The DNA for the CDR3 is TGTGCCAGCAGTTTAACTGTGAGGCAGTACTTC.

The chain uses TRBV6-5 and TRBJ1-2; D not resolved. Germline V lookup: CDR1 MNHEY, CDR2 SVGAGI. The CDR3 spans 14 residues. Trimming pared 0 bases from V and 4 bases from J, leaving 9 bases between. The CDR3 nucleotides are TGTGCCAGCAGTTACTCGACGGCGGGCTATGGCTACACCTTC. Its translation is CASSYSTAGYGYTF.

The chain links TRBV11-2 to TRBJ1-2; possibly TRBD1 for D (5 bases). V was trimmed by 5 bases and J by 2 bases, leaving 12 bases between them. This CDR3 has 14 amino acids. Germline V lookup: CDR1 SGHAT, CDR2 FQNNGV. As DNA, the CDR3 is TGTGCCAGCAGCAACCGGGGGGACAACTATGGCTACACCTTC. This codes for CASSNRGDNYGYTF.

The chain uses TRBV11-2 and TRBJ2-1; 8 bases agree with TRBD1. The CDR3 has 13 residues. Germline CDR1 reads SGHAT; CDR2 reads FQNNGV. After removal of 3 bases from V and 8 bases from J, the junction contained 3 bases not matched to a gene. The CDR3 region is CASSFDRGDEQFF. CDR3 coding DNA: TGTGCCAGCAGCTTCGACAGGGGAGATGAGCAGTTCTTC. Drawing the rest from reference TRBV11-2 and TRBJ2-1, the complete variable domain is EAGVAQSPRYKIIEKRQSVAFWCNPISGHATLYWYQQILGQGPKLLIQFQNNGVVDDSQLPKDRFSAERLKGVDSTLKIQPAKLEDSAVYLCASSFDRGDEQFFGPGTRLTVL.

CDR3 coding DNA: TGTGCCAGCAGCCAAGATGCAGTGGAGTACTTC. This sequence encodes CASSQDAVEYF. The chain links TRBV3-1 (or the pseudogene TRBV3-2) to TRBJ2-7; D remains unclear. Germline CDR1 LGHDT, CDR2 YNNKEL (reference sequence). Trimming took 0 bases from V and 11 from J, leaving 8 bases between them. The CDR3 contains 11 residues.

The chain carries TRBV20-1 and TRBJ2-2; TRBD1 aligns across 8 bases. From germline, CDR1 is DFQATT and CDR2 SNEGSKA (reference sequence). Germline trimming cut 3 bases from V and 5 bases from J; bases unmatched to any gene: 11. The CDR3 is made up of 16 amino acids. DNA for the CDR3: TGCAGTGCTAGTAGGACAGGGCAACGGGGGACCGGGGAGCTGTTTTTT. This encodes CSASRTGQRGTGELFF.

The genes are TRBV3-1 (or the pseudogene TRBV3-2) and TRBJ2-5, with D perhaps TRBD2 (5 bases). This CDR3 comprises 14 residues. Looked up from germline, CDR1 is LGHDT and CDR2 is YNNKEL (reference sequence). Trimming shortened V by 1 base and J by 9 bases, and 15 bases separated the two germline ends. CDR3 nucleotides: TGTGCCAGCAGCCAAGCACGGTCCCAGCGGCCCCAGTACTTC. It is translated as CASSQARSQRPQYF.

CDR3 protein: CASRADRGRGSPLHF. The CDR3 DNA is TGTGCCAGCAGGGCTGACAGGGGACGGGGTTCACCCCTCCACTTT. J is TRBJ1-6 and V is TRBV9; 8 bases line up with TRBD1. CDR1 is SGDLS and CDR2 is YYNGEE in the germline V gene. V gave up 5 bases and J gave up 9 bases; unmatched junction bases: 10. The length of the CDR3 is 15 residues.

The chain recombines TRBV18 with TRBJ1-3; 11 nucleotides line up with TRBD1. CDR1 is KGHSH and CDR2 is LQKENI in the germline V gene. The V segment lost 3 bases and the J segment 0 bases; nucleotides outside the gene matches: 4. The CDR3 runs 17 residues. DNA of the CDR3: TGTGCCAGCTCACCCCGGGGGACAGGGGGCTCTGGAAACACCATATATTTT. Translation: CASSPRGTGGSGNTIYF.

The sample holds a few counts of this clone. The chain employs TRBV9 and TRBJ2-2; 7 bases line up with TRBD1. CDR1 SGDLS and CDR2 YYNGEE come from the germline V gene. Trimming removed 4 bases from V and 2 bases from J; junction bases left unmatched: 5. The length of the CDR3 is 15 residues. The CDR3 protein is CASSTRTGNTGELFF. In nucleotides, the CDR3 is TGTGCCAGCAGCACCAGGACAGGAAACACCGGGGAGCTGTTTTTT.

This sequence joins TRBV5-1 and TRBJ2-3; D unclear. Trimming removed 3 bases at V and 2 bases at J, with 7 bases between. CDR3 size: 13 residues. CDR1 and CDR2 from the germline V gene are SGHRS and YFSETQ. The CDR3 coding sequence is TGCGCCAGCAGCTCTACCCCCACAGATACGCAGTATTTT. Amino acids: CASSSTPTDTQYF.

The V and J genes are TRBV6-1 and TRBJ2-1, with 10 bases matching TRBD1. V was clipped by 0 bases and J by 8 bases; unmatched bases: 4. The CDR3 loop spans 15 amino acids. Germline V gene data show CDR1 as MNHNS and CDR2 as SASEGT. CDR3 in DNA: TGTGCCAGCAGTGAAGCCGGGACAGGGGTGTATGAGCAGTTCTTC. It specifies CASSEAGTGVYEQFF.

V usage is TRBV13 and J usage is TRBJ1-1, with unresolved D. V was shortened by 2 bases and J by 1 base, with 11 bases between the two germline ends. This CDR3 region has 15 residues. CDR1 is PRHDT, CDR2 FYEKMQ, per germline (reference sequence). The CDR3 region has the DNA TGTGCCAGCAGCTTAAGCGTTAGAAGGAACACTGAAGCTTTCTTT. This translates into CASSLSVRRNTEAFF.

This chain uses TRBV20-1 with TRBJ2-5, with 11 bases lining up with TRBD2. The germline CDR1 and CDR2 sequences are DFQATT and SNEGSKA (reference sequence). This CDR3 is 14 amino acids long. The J segment lost 5 bases and the V segment lost 3 bases, leaving 5 bases of the junction unmatched. The CDR3 nucleotides are TGCAGTGCTAGTACTAGCGGGGGCGGGGAGACCCAGTACTTC. Its protein product is CSASTSGGGETQYF.

In the case of this clone: Other DNA sequences of this sample code for an identical CDR3. This chain links TRBV7-9 with TRBJ1-2; D is unresolved. V lost 5 bases to trimming and J lost 1 base, with 8 bases between them. The germline CDR1 and CDR2 sequences are SEHNR and FQNEAQ (reference sequence). This CDR3 is built from 13 residues. CDR3 region: CASSPRDNYGYTF. CDR3 coding DNA: TGTGCCAGCAGCCCCCGGGATAACTATGGCTACACCTTC. The variable domain in full, completed from reference TRBV7-9 and TRBJ1-2, reads DTGVSQNPRHKITKRGQNVTFRCDPISEHNRLYWYRQTLGQGPEFLTYFQNEAQLEKSRLLSDRFSAERPKGSFSTLEIQRTEQGDSAMYLCASSPRDNYGYTFGSGTRLTVV.